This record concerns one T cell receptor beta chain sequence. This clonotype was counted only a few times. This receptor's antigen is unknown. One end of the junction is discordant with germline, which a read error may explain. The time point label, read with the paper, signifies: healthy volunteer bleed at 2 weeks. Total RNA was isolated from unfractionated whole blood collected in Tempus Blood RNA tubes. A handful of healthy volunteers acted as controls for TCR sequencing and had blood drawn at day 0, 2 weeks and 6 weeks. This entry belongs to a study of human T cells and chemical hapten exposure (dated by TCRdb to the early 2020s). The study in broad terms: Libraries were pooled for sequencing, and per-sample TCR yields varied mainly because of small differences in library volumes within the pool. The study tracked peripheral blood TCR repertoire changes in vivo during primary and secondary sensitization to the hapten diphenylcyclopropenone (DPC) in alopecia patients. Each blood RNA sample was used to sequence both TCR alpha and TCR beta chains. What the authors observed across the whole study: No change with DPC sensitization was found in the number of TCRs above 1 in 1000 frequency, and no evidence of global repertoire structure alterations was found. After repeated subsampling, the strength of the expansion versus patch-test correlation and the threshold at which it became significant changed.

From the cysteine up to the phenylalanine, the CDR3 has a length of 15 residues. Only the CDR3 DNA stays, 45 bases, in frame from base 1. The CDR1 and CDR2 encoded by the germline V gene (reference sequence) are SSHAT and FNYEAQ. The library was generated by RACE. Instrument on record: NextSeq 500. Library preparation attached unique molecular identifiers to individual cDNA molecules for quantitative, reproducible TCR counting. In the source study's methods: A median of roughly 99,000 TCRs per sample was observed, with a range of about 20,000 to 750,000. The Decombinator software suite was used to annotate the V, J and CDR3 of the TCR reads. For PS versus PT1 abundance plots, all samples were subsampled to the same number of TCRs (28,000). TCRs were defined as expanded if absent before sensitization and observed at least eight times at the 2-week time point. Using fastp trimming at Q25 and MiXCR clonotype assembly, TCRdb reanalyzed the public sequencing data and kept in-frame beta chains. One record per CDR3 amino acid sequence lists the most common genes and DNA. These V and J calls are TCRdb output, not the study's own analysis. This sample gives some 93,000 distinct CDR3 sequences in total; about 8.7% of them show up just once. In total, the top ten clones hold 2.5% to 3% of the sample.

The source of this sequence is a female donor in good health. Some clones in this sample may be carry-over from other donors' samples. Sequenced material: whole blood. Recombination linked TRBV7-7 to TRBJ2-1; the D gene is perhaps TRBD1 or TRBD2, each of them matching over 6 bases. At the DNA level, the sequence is TGTGCTAGCAGCTTAAAGGGGGGTCTTAGTTCTGAGCAGTTCTTC. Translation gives CASSLKGGLSSEQFF.